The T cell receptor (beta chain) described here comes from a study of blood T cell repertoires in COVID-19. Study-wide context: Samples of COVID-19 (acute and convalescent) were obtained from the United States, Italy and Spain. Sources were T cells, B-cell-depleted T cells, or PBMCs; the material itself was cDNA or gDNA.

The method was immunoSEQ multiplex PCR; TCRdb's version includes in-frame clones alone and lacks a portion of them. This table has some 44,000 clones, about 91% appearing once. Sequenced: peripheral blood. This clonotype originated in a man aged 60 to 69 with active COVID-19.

The CDR3 region is CASTPGGVDTEAFF. The CDR3 nucleotides are TGTGCCAGCACCCCGGGAGGGGTGGACACTGAAGCTTTCTTT. The rearrangement uses TRBV9 and TRBJ1-1; maybe TRBD1 (5 bases). CDR1 and CDR2 (germline): SGDLS, YYNGEE. V was clipped by 6 bases and J by 3 bases, with 15 bases between them. The CDR3 runs 14 residues.